A selection of T cell receptor beta chains follows, all from one sample in a study of cytomegalovirus exposure and HLA in healthy donors. Produced via immunoSEQ multiplex PCR; TCRdb's table is partial and in-frame only. In all, the sample yields tens of thousands of clones. The sequencing input was PBMCs. The receptors derive from a female donor in good health and CMV-seronegative. Each CDR3 is given with its conserved first and last residue. A D gene is named only where the DNA matches it firmly.

D,J,V,CDR3,DNA
TRBD1,TRBJ1-5,TRBV19,CASSGGQGGQPQHF,TGTGCCAGTAGTGGAGGACAGGGAGGCCAGCCCCAGCATTTT
TRBD1,TRBJ1-6,TRBV6-5,CASGQTGVASPLHF,TGTGCCAGCGGCCAGACAGGGGTGGCTTCACCCCTCCACTTT
NA,TRBJ2-7,TRBV30,CAWTQGWSVEQYF,TGTGCCTGGACACAGGGATGGTCCGTCGAGCAGTACTTC
NA,TRBJ1-4,TRBV19,CASSIFGPGGANEKLFF,TGTGCCAGTAGTATTTTCGGCCCTGGGGGGGCAAATGAAAAACTGTTTTTT
TRBD1,TRBJ1-2,TRBV2,CASRGPDRVNYGYTF,TGTGCCAGCAGGGGACCGGACAGGGTCAACTATGGCTACACCTTC
NA,TRBJ1-6,TRBV19,CASRESSNSPLHF,TGTGCCAGCCGGGAAAGCTCTAATTCACCCCTCCACTTT
NA,TRBJ1-6,TRBV30,CASRESGNSPLHF,TGTGCCTCCCGGGAAAGTGGAAATTCACCCCTCCACTTT
NA,TRBJ2-7,TRBV28,CASSLPLARILYEQYF,TGTGCCAGCAGCCTCCCACTAGCTAGGATCCTTTACGAGCAGTACTTC
NA,TRBJ1-2,TRBV30,CAWIWEYGYTF,TGTGCCTGGATATGGGAGTATGGCTACACCTTC
TRBD1,TRBJ1-2,TRBV30,CAGNLKDRPNYGYTF,TGTGCCGGGAATTTAAAGGACAGGCCAAACTATGGCTACACCTTC
TRBD1,TRBJ1-5,TRBV5-8,CASSLAYGTGFPQPQHF,TGTGCCAGCAGCTTGGCCTATGGGACAGGGTTTCCCCAGCCCCAGCATTTT
NA,TRBJ1-2,TRBV6-4,CGLIQEEGNYGYTF,TGTGGTCTTATACAGGAGGAGGGGAACTATGGCTACACCTTC
NA,TRBJ1-2,TRBV23-1,CASSHERLRGYTF,TGCGCCAGCAGTCATGAAAGACTTCGCGGCTACACCTTC
TRBD2,TRBJ2-5,TRBV29-1,CSVLAGEETQYF,TGCAGCGTTCTAGCGGGGGAAGAGACCCAGTACTTC
NA,TRBJ1-4,TRBV6-5,CASSPPGHVKLFF,TGTGCCAGCAGTCCACCGGGACATGTGAAACTGTTTTTT
NA,TRBJ2-7,TRBV2,CASSEVREYEQYF,TGTGCCAGCAGTGAGGTTCGTGAGTACGAGCAGTACTTC
TRBD2,TRBJ2-5,TRBV5-1,CASSLETGGETQYF,TGCGCCAGCAGCTTGGAGACGGGAGGGGAGACCCAGTACTTC
TRBD1,TRBJ2-4,TRBV11-2,CASSPPEGAGNIQYF,TGTGCCAGCAGCCCCCCCGAGGGGGCCGGAAACATTCAGTACTTC
NA,TRBJ1-1,TRBV27,CASTPLEERGRGTEAFF,TGTGCCAGCACTCCCTTAGAGGAGAGGGGAAGGGGGACTGAAGCTTTCTTT